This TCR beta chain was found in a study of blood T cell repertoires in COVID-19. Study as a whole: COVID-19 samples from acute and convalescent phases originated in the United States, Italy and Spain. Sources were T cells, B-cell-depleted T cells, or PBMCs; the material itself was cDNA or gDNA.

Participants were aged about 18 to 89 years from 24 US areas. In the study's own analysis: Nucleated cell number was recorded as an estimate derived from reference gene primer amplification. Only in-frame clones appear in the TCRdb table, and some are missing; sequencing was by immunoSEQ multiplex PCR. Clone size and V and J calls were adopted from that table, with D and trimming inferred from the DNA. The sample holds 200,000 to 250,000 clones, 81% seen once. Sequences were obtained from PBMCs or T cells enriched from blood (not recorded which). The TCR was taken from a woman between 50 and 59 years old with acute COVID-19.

CDR3 region: CSTKGGLNYGYTF. DNA for the CDR3: TGCAGCACCAAGGGGGGGCTTAACTATGGCTACACCTTC. The chain has TRBV29-1 and TRBJ1-2, with D possibly TRBD1 on 6 matching bases. CDR1 SQVTM and CDR2 ANQGSEA come from the germline V gene. The CDR3 is 13 amino acids. Trimming pared 8 bases from V and 1 base from J, leaving 14 bases between.